Listed below are T cell receptor beta chains from one sample, sequenced in a study of T cell responses to AZD1222 COVID-19 vaccine. Some clones are missing from TCRdb's copy, which holds only in-frame ones; the method was immunoSEQ multiplex PCR. The data show about 160,000 clones, 92% seen once. Material: peripheral blood, obtained 28 days after the second AZD1222 dose. The receptor set was obtained from an adult who received the AZD1222 COVID-19 vaccine. CDR3s include the opening cysteine and the closing phenylalanine or tryptophan. D genes are given only for firm matches. Size tells how often a clone was seen (once, few, many) or the class of an expanded clone, and some rows leave it out.

v_call	d_call	clone_size	j_call	cdr3_aa	cdr3_nt
TRBV4-1	NA	NA	TRBJ2-4	CASSRNRDSKNIQYF	TGCGCCAGCAGCCGCAACAGGGATTCCAAAAACATTCAGTACTTC
TRBV6-5	NA	few	TRBJ2-7	CASSRVYEQYF	TGTGCCAGCAGTAGGGTCTACGAGCAGTACTTC
TRBV6-5	NA	NA	TRBJ2-1	CASSASGLARHEQFF	TGTGCCAGCAGCGCCTCGGGGCTAGCGAGACATGAGCAGTTCTTC
TRBV3-1/TRBV3-2	NA	once	TRBJ1-1	CASSQDAVMNTEAFF	TGTGCCAGCAGCCAAGATGCAGTAATGAACACTGAAGCTTTCTTT
TRBV5-1	NA	NA	TRBJ1-2	CASTPGAGPDYGYTF	TGCGCCAGCACCCCAGGGGCCGGACCTGACTATGGCTACACCTTC
TRBV28	NA	NA	TRBJ2-1	CASSSHDTNNEQFF	TGTGCCAGCAGTTCCCATGACACAAACAATGAGCAGTTCTTC
TRBV5-5	NA	NA	TRBJ1-4	CASSLAGAEKLFF	TGTGCCAGCAGCTTGGCGGGTGCGGAAAAACTGTTTTTT
TRBV29-1	NA	few	TRBJ2-5	CSVRVDFETQYF	TGCAGCGTAAGAGTCGATTTCGAGACCCAGTACTTC
TRBV25-1	NA	NA	TRBJ1-2	CASSEGGRAFFSTYGYTF	TGTGCCAGCAGTGAAGGCGGCAGGGCGTTCTTCTCTACCTATGGCTACACCTTC
TRBV3-1/TRBV3-2	TRBD1	NA	TRBJ1-2	CASSQTDLQGDGYTF	TGTGCCAGCAGCCAAACCGATCTACAGGGGGATGGCTACACCTTC
TRBV5-1	TRBD1	NA	TRBJ2-7	CASSSRQGIAYEQYF	TGCGCCAGCAGCTCCCGACAGGGGATAGCCTACGAGCAGTACTTC
TRBV28	NA	NA	TRBJ2-7	CASSRSLRTRGYEQYF	TGTGCCAGCAGCCGCTCCCTCCGGACAAGAGGATACGAGCAGTACTTC
TRBV29-1	NA	NA	TRBJ2-3	CSVERSDTQYF	TGCAGCGTTGAACGGTCAGATACGCAGTATTTT
TRBV28	TRBD1	NA	TRBJ1-2	CASSLGGQGDYGYTF	TGTGCCAGCAGTTTAGGGGGTCAGGGGGACTATGGCTACACCTTC
TRBV20-1	TRBD1	NA	TRBJ1-1	CSASETGTVNTEAFF	TGCAGTGCTAGTGAGACAGGGACGGTGAACACTGAAGCTTTCTTT
TRBV29-1	NA	NA	TRBJ1-1	CSARVGPANTEAFF	TGCAGCGCCCGAGTGGGCCCAGCGAACACTGAAGCTTTCTTT
TRBV7-2	NA	NA	TRBJ2-1	CASSGKTTATTYNEQFF	TGTGCCAGCAGCGGAAAGACAACCGCTACCACCTACAATGAGCAGTTCTTC
TRBV28	TRBD1	NA	TRBJ1-1	CASSPQGAWGTEAFF	TGTGCCAGCAGTCCCCAGGGGGCGTGGGGCACTGAAGCTTTCTTT
TRBV5-5	NA	once	TRBJ1-6	CASSLEDSYYYNSPLHF	TGTGCCAGCAGCTTGGAGGACAGCTATTACTATAATTCACCCCTCCACTTT
TRBV9	TRBD1	NA	TRBJ2-3	CASSVRTGGDTQYF	TGTGCCAGCAGCGTAAGGACAGGAGGAGATACGCAGTATTTT
TRBV5-1	NA	once	TRBJ1-3	CASSLGGITGNTIYF	TGCGCCAGCAGCTTGGGTGGTATTACTGGAAACACCATATATTTT